The 8 T cell receptor beta chains given below trace back to one sample, sequenced in a study of response to subunit inactivated influenza vaccine. Each CDR3 protein is one row after TCRdb ran MiXCR on the RT-PCR reads. Of hundreds of thousands of distinct CDR3 sequences in the sample, 11% were seen once. Another study also made use of these data, one on T cells expressing NK-cell markers. In that study: The cDNA for TCR beta came from 5'RACE template switching with UMIs.

Source: PBMCs from blood, taken on the day of vaccination. These receptors all stem from a man in his fifties or sixties who received an inactivated influenza vaccine.

This clonotype has a handful of counts. The V and J genes are TRBV9 and TRBJ1-2, with a tentative D call TRBD1 (6 bases). V was cut by 0 bases and J by 5 bases, with 17 bases left in between. CDR3 length: 16 amino acids. Germline V lookup: CDR1 SGDLS, CDR2 YYNGEE. The CDR3 bases are TGTGCCAGCAGCGTAGCTACAACAGGGCTGGGATATGGCTACACCTTC. Translating it yields CASSVATTGLGYGYTF.

The chain links TRBV11-1 to TRBJ2-3, with a tentative D call TRBD2 (6 bases). CDR1 is SGHAT and CDR2 is FQDESV in the germline V gene (reference sequence). The length of the CDR3 is 18 residues. Between the trimmed V and J ends, which lost 0 bases and 4 bases, there was a span of 20 bases. The CDR3 coding sequence is TGTGCCAGCAGCTTAGCGTGGGAGGACCCCCCGAGCGCAGATACGCAGTATTTT. Translation gives CASSLAWEDPPSADTQYF. Variable domain in full (rest from reference TRBV11-1 and TRBJ2-3): EAEVAQSPRYKITEKSQAVAFWCDPISGHATLYWYRQILGQGPELLVQFQDESVVDDSQLPKDRFSAERLKGVDSTLKIQPAELGDSAMYLCASSLAWEDPPSADTQYFGPGTRLTVL.

The chain carries TRBV7-2 and TRBJ2-3; TRBD2 aligns across 8 bases. This CDR3 is built from 15 residues. CDR1 is SGHTA and CDR2 is FQGNSA in the germline V gene. V dropped 0 bases and J dropped 5; count of bases not matched to a gene: 4. In DNA form, the CDR3 reads TGTGCCAGCAGCTTAGCGGGACTAGTTAAAGATACGCAGTATTTT. This codes for CASSLAGLVKDTQYF.

This clonotype was found many times. The rearrangement joins TRBV2 to TRBJ1-3; 7 bases fit TRBD1. The V segment lost 5 bases and the J segment 0 bases; nucleotides outside the gene matches: 4. CDR1 SNHLY and CDR2 FYNNEI come from the germline V gene. The CDR3 has 15 residues. The CDR3 DNA sequence: TGTGCCAGCAGTCGCCGGGACAGCTCTGGAAACACCATATATTTT. Its protein product is CASSRRDSSGNTIYF.

This rearrangement joins TRBV4-1 to TRBJ1-2, with 8 bases identical to TRBD1. Germline CDR1 and CDR2: MGHRA and YSYEKL. Losses at the gene ends were 4 bases for V and 0 bases for J; bases not matched to a gene: 4. CDR3 length equals 15 residues. CDR3 nucleotides: TGCGCCAGCAGCCGGCAGGGGGCGGCTAACTATGGCTACACCTTC. Translated, it gives CASSRQGAANYGYTF.

This clonotype was counted between two and nine times. The chain has TRBV20-1 and TRBJ1-4, with TRBD1 identical over 7 bases. From germline, CDR1 is DFQATT and CDR2 SNEGSKA (reference sequence). This CDR3 region has 15 residues. V shed 1 base, J shed 0 bases, and the junction held 2 bases outside the gene matches. The CDR3 sequence: CSARGQGATNEKLFF. As DNA, the CDR3 is TGCAGTGCTAGAGGACAGGGAGCAACTAATGAAAAACTGTTTTTT.

This clonotype turned up a few times. This chain uses TRBV20-1 with TRBJ2-3, with 10 bases aligning to TRBD2. The CDR3 covers 17 residues. Germline values: CDR1 DFQATT, CDR2 SNEGSKA (reference sequence). Unmatched junction bases numbered 9, after V lost 2 bases and J lost 1 base. The CDR3 bases are TGCAGTGCTAGAAAGAGATCCGGGACTAGCGGCACAGATACGCAGTATTTT. Translated: CSARKRSGTSGTDTQYF.

The chain links TRBV11-2 to TRBJ2-3; possibly TRBD2 for D (6 bases). This CDR3 has 18 amino acids. Per the germline V gene, CDR1 is SGHAT and CDR2 is FQNNGV. Deletions cut 5 bases from V and 0 bases from J, with 21 bases between. The CDR3 DNA reads as TGTGCCAGCAGCCTGTTGCCGGGGACTTCTACTAGCACAGATACGCAGTATTTT. This sequence encodes CASSLLPGTSTSTDTQYF.